This TCR beta chain was profiled in a study of T-cell reconstitution after alpha-beta-depleted transplantation in children. Preparing the TCRbeta library involved the use of unique molecular identifiers. TCRdb itself ran the PCR reads through MiXCR, one entry per CDR3 protein. The sample includes over 550,000 distinct CDR3 sequences, about 10% of them seen just once. This clonotype appeared many times. The CDR3 has 15 amino acids. This TCR was recovered from a human donor who donated a stem cell graft to a child with acute myeloid leukemia. Sample: PBMCs from the stem cell graft donor, taken from the stem cell graft. This rearrangement joins TRBV21-1 to TRBJ2-3; the table's D call TRBD2 went unverified against the DNA. TRBV21-1 is classified as a pseudogene. This chain's CDR3 is CASSKFGGKTDTQYF. The CDR3 region has the DNA TGTGCCAGCAGCAAATTCGGCGGGAAGACAGATACGCAGTATTTT.